The clone carrying this T cell receptor beta chain was counted ten times or more. What it binds is not known. Germline CDR1 is SEHNR and CDR2 is FQNEAQ (reference sequence). CDR3 length equals 14 residues. V gave up 5 bases and J gave up 9 bases, with 14 bases separating them. The data were taken from a study of identical twins. Overall study results and limits: Out-of-frame TCR alpha sharing observed in monozygotic twins exceeded model estimates. Within beta out-of-frame sequences, the excess sharing observed between twins was weaker. Cord blood's abundant beta clonotypes had fewer insertions, unlike memory repertoires.

TCRdb independently ran MiXCR on the 5' RACE reads; one entry per CDR3 protein. Of around 300,000 distinct CDR3 sequences listed, roughly 8.6% were seen once; the top ten hold 2.1%. These data are also associated with another study on yellow fever vaccine responses in identical twins.

Sequenced sample: memory (CD45RO+) T cells sorted from blood. The V and J genes are TRBV7-9 and TRBJ1-6; no reliable D call. The receptor comes from a woman under 30 in good health. The CDR3 region is CASSLSPTGSPLHF. The CDR3 nucleotides are TGTGCCAGCAGCCTATCGCCCACGGGTTCACCCCTCCACTTT.